This T cell receptor beta chain was profiled in a study of control samples from healthy donors and cancer patients. V lost 6 bases to trimming and J lost 0 bases, with 12 bases between them. The germline V gene has CDR1 MNHEY and CDR2 SVGAGI. CDR3 size: 15 residues. The assay was immunoSEQ multiplex PCR, and TCRdb's table has in-frame clones only and misses some. The sample shows tens of thousands of clones, under 90% of them seen only once. Sequencing was performed on PBMCs. The chain couples TRBV6-5 to TRBJ1-5; D is undetermined. This clonotype was obtained from a woman in her forties or fifties with colorectal cancer. CDR3 nucleotide sequence: TGTGCCAGCAGGAATCCACGATATAGCAATCAGCCCCAGCATTTT. It encodes CASRNPRYSNQPQHF.